These 21 T cell receptor beta chains originate from one sample sequenced in a study of blood T cell repertoires in COVID-19. Produced via immunoSEQ multiplex PCR; TCRdb's table is partial and in-frame only. The sample lists around 42,000 clones, roughly 85% seen once, with roughly an eighth in the top ten. Sequenced input: peripheral blood. Receptors originate from a woman in her 70s in a cohort sampled during active COVID-19.

The rearrangement uses TRBV5-1 and TRBJ2-1; TRBD1 matches 10 bases. The CDR3 loop spans 16 amino acids. Trimming at V came to 4 bases and at J to 5 bases, leaving 9 bases not matched to a gene. CDR1 SGHRS and CDR2 YFSETQ come from the germline V gene. CDR3: CASSPGPGTGDNEQFF. The CDR3 nucleotides read TGCGCCAGCAGCCCGGGACCCGGGACAGGGGACAATGAGCAGTTCTTC.

This clone was picked up a small number of times. This chain uses TRBV4-1 with TRBJ1-1; 12 nucleotides line up with TRBD1. Trimming removed 3 bases from V and 4 bases from J; junction bases left unmatched: 3. CDR3 length: 15 amino acids. The germline V gene encodes CDR1 MGHRA and CDR2 YSYEKL. DNA of the CDR3: TGCGCCAGCAGCCAGGGACAGGGGGCCCTCACTGAAGCTTTCTTT. Protein sequence: CASSQGQGALTEAFF.

The chain has TRBV20-1 and TRBJ2-7; D gene unclear. The CDR3 loop spans 10 amino acids. Looked up from germline, CDR1 is DFQATT and CDR2 is SNEGSKA (reference sequence). Between the trimmed V and J ends, which lost 2 bases and 3 bases, there was a span of 2 bases. The CDR3 coding sequence is TGCAGTGCTAGACTCTACGAGCAGTACTTC. Its protein is CSARLYEQYF.

The chain uses TRBV10-3 and TRBJ2-3, with 7 bases that match TRBD2. The CDR3 sequence is 18 residues long. V gave up 0 bases and J gave up 3 bases; unmatched junction bases: 12. Germline V lookup: CDR1 ENHRY, CDR2 SYGVKD. The CDR3 DNA follows: TGTGCCATCAGTGAGTCCATCCCGCGCGGGAGTACAACAGATACGCAGTATTTT. Its protein is CAISESIPRGSTTDTQYF.

The gene calls are TRBV7-6 and TRBJ2-3; 8 bases align to TRBD2. This CDR3 comprises 16 residues. The germline V gene has CDR1 SGHVS and CDR2 FNYEAQ. After removal of 0 bases from V and 6 bases from J, the junction contained 8 bases not matched to a gene. CDR3 protein: CASSLAQAGVGDTQYF. CDR3 in DNA: TGTGCCAGCAGCTTAGCGCAAGCGGGAGTGGGGGATACGCAGTATTTT.

J is TRBJ1-2 and V is TRBV9; 9 nucleotides align to TRBD1. CDR3 length: 15 amino acids. Germline V gives CDR1 SGDLS, CDR2 YYNGEE. Trimming cost V 4 bases and J 8 bases; bases outside gene matches: 12. DNA of the CDR3: TGTGCCAGCAGCCGGCGTAAGGGACAGGGCGGGGGCTACACCTTC. Translated: CASSRRKGQGGGYTF. The full variable domain, rest sourced from reference TRBV9 and TRBJ1-2, is DSGVTQTPKHLITATGQRVTLRCSPRSGDLSVYWYQQSLDQGLQFLIQYYNGEERAKGNILERFSAQQFPDLHSELNLSSLELGDSALYFCASSRRKGQGGGYTFGSGTRLTVV.

V gene TRBV18 combines with J gene TRBJ2-5, with 10 bases identical to TRBD2. Germline CDR1 and CDR2: KGHSH and LQKENI. The CDR3 covers 17 residues. V trimming: 1 base; J trimming: 2 bases; junction bases outside the gene matches: 7. CDR3 DNA: TGTGCCAGCTCACCACGGTCGGCTAGCGGGAGTCAAGAGACCCAGTACTTC. It yields the protein CASSPRSASGSQETQYF.

This clone came up once. The chain uses TRBV18 and TRBJ1-4, with a weak D call TRBD1 (6 bases). V was pared by 1 base and J by 8 bases, with 17 bases between. Germline V lookup: CDR1 KGHSH, CDR2 LQKENI. CDR3 length equals 16 residues. Written as DNA, the CDR3 is TGTGCCAGCTCACCACTCAGGGGCTCGGGTGAAGAAAAACTGTTTTTT. It specifies CASSPLRGSGEEKLFF.

V is TRBV10-3 and J is TRBJ2-1, with 9 bases that match TRBD1. The junction had 8 bases not matched to a gene; V was cut back by 3 bases and J by 8 bases. The CDR3 has 15 residues. The germline V gene has CDR1 ENHRY and CDR2 SYGVKD. CDR3 sequence (DNA): TGTGCCATCAGTGATACCGGGACAGGGCGATATGAGCAGTTCTTC. Its translation is CAISDTGTGRYEQFF.

The CDR3 region has the DNA TGTGCCAGCAGTGAGGGACTAGCGGGAGTCAGTGAGCAGTTCTTC. As protein: CASSEGLAGVSEQFF. The rearrangement links TRBV6-1 to TRBJ2-1; the match to TRBD2 covers 14 bases. Germline V lookup: CDR1 MNHNS, CDR2 SASEGT. The J segment lost 9 bases and the V segment lost 3 bases, leaving 4 bases of the junction unmatched. CDR3 size: 15 residues.

The V call is TRBV11-2, the J call TRBJ2-5, with 13 bases matching TRBD2. Per germline, CDR1 SGHAT and CDR2 FQNNGV. The V gene end was trimmed by 5 bases and the J gene end by 5 bases; junction bases not matched to a gene: 14. This CDR3 comprises 18 residues. CDR3 loop: CASSEGLAGVGGSETQYF. In DNA, the CDR3 is TGTGCCAGCAGCGAAGGACTAGCGGGAGTCGGCGGGTCGGAGACCCAGTACTTC. The full variable domain, its missing parts supplied by reference TRBV11-2 and TRBJ2-5, is EAGVAQSPRYKIIEKRQSVAFWCNPISGHATLYWYQQILGQGPKLLIQFQNNGVVDDSQLPKDRFSAERLKGVDSTLKIQPAKLEDSAVYLCASSEGLAGVGGSETQYFGPGTRLLVL.

The chain employs TRBV7-2 and TRBJ1-1; D is ambiguous. CDR3 length: 16 amino acids. Looked up from germline, CDR1 is SGHTA and CDR2 is FQGNSA. The germline V and J ends were trimmed by 4 bases and 4 bases, with 19 bases remaining between them. CDR3 DNA sequence: TGTGCCAGCAGCTCCCCTCGCGGGATATGGGGCACTGAAGCTTTCTTT. Encoded protein: CASSSPRGIWGTEAFF. The full variable domain, rest sourced from reference TRBV7-2 and TRBJ1-1, is GAGVSQSPSNKVTEKGKDVELRCDPISGHTALYWYRQSLGQGLEFLIYFQGNSAPDKSGLPSDRFSAERTGGSVSTLTIQRTQQEDSAVYLCASSSPRGIWGTEAFFGQGTRLTVV.

The chain links TRBV7-2 to TRBJ2-5, with TRBD2 identical over 9 bases. V trimming: 4 bases; J trimming: 5 bases; junction bases outside the gene matches: 14. The V gene's germline CDR1 is SGHTA and CDR2 FQGNSA. The CDR3 length is 17 residues. CDR3 nucleotides: TGTGCCAGCAGCTCCCAGAGACTAGCGGACTTGCAGGAGACCCAGTACTTC. It translates to CASSSQRLADLQETQYF.

The J gene is TRBJ2-2, the V gene TRBV3-1 (or the pseudogene TRBV3-2), with 9 bases fitting TRBD2. V shed 1 base and J 5 bases; nucleotides not matched to a gene: 8. CDR1 is LGHDT, CDR2 YNNKEL, per germline (reference sequence). The CDR3 is made up of 17 amino acids. CDR3 sequence: CASSQVGSGSKTGELFF. In DNA form, the CDR3 reads TGTGCCAGCAGCCAAGTAGGTAGCGGGAGTAAGACCGGGGAGCTGTTTTTT.

V usage is TRBV5-1 and J usage is TRBJ2-4; maybe TRBD1 (7 bases). The CDR3 is 15 residues long. CDR1 and CDR2 from the germline V gene are SGHRS and YFSETQ. Trimming removed 2 bases at V and 0 bases at J, with 9 bases between. CDR3 sequence reads: CASSFQGGAKNIQYF. As DNA, the CDR3 is TGCGCCAGCAGCTTTCAGGGGGGAGCCAAAAACATTCAGTACTTC.

The table lists this clone with a count of one. The CDR3 DNA follows: TGCGCCAGCAGCTCACCGGGACTACAAGAGACCCAGTACTTC. The encoded protein is CASSSPGLQETQYF. The V call is TRBV5-1, the J call TRBJ2-5; 7 bases are a match to TRBD2. The germline V gene encodes CDR1 SGHRS and CDR2 YFSETQ. The CDR3 is 14 residues long. V gave up 3 bases and J gave up 2 bases; unmatched junction bases: 4.

This chain uses TRBV5-1 with TRBJ2-3, with 11 bases matching TRBD2. In germline, CDR1 is SGHRS, CDR2 YFSETQ. The CDR3 totals 18 residues. After removal of 3 bases from V and 3 bases from J, the junction contained 12 bases not matched to a gene. CDR3 sequence: CASSSYLFSGRETDTQYF. In DNA form, the CDR3 reads TGCGCCAGCAGCTCCTACCTGTTTAGCGGGAGGGAGACAGATACGCAGTATTTT.

V usage is TRBV5-4 and J usage is TRBJ1-4, with TRBD1 identical over 7 bases. CDR3 length: 17 residues. V gave up 1 base and J gave up 0 bases; unmatched junction bases: 6. The germline gives CDR1 SGHNT, CDR2 YYREEE (reference sequence). CDR3 region: CASSLYRGGTTNEKLFF. CDR3 in DNA: TGTGCCAGCAGCTTGTACAGGGGAGGAACAACTAATGAAAAACTGTTTTTT.

The V gene is TRBV11-3, the J gene TRBJ2-2; TRBD1 aligns across 7 bases. There are 14 residues in the CDR3. V gave up 6 bases and J gave up 8 bases; unmatched junction bases: 9. Germline assignment: CDR1 SGHNT and CDR2 YENEEA. The CDR3 sequence: CASRERQGAGELFF. CDR3 in DNA: TGTGCCAGCAGGGAGAGACAGGGAGCAGGGGAGCTGTTTTTT.

The rearrangement joins TRBV11-2 to TRBJ2-1; 7 nucleotides align to TRBD2. Germline V gene data show CDR1 as SGHAT and CDR2 as FQNNGV. Germline trimming cut 1 base from V and 1 base from J; bases unmatched to any gene: 1. The CDR3 is 15 residues long. CDR3 protein: CASSLGGGSYNEQFF. CDR3 in DNA: TGTGCCAGCAGCTTAGGCGGGGGTTCCTACAATGAGCAGTTCTTC.

Only one count was recorded for this clone. This chain's CDR3 is CASQIRGRTEAFF. CDR3 DNA: TGTGCGAGCCAAATCAGGGGGCGAACTGAAGCTTTCTTT. V gene TRBV27 combines with J gene TRBJ1-1, with 8 nucleotides matching TRBD1. Germline lookup yields CDR1 MNHEY and CDR2 SMNVEV (reference sequence). This CDR3 has 13 amino acids.